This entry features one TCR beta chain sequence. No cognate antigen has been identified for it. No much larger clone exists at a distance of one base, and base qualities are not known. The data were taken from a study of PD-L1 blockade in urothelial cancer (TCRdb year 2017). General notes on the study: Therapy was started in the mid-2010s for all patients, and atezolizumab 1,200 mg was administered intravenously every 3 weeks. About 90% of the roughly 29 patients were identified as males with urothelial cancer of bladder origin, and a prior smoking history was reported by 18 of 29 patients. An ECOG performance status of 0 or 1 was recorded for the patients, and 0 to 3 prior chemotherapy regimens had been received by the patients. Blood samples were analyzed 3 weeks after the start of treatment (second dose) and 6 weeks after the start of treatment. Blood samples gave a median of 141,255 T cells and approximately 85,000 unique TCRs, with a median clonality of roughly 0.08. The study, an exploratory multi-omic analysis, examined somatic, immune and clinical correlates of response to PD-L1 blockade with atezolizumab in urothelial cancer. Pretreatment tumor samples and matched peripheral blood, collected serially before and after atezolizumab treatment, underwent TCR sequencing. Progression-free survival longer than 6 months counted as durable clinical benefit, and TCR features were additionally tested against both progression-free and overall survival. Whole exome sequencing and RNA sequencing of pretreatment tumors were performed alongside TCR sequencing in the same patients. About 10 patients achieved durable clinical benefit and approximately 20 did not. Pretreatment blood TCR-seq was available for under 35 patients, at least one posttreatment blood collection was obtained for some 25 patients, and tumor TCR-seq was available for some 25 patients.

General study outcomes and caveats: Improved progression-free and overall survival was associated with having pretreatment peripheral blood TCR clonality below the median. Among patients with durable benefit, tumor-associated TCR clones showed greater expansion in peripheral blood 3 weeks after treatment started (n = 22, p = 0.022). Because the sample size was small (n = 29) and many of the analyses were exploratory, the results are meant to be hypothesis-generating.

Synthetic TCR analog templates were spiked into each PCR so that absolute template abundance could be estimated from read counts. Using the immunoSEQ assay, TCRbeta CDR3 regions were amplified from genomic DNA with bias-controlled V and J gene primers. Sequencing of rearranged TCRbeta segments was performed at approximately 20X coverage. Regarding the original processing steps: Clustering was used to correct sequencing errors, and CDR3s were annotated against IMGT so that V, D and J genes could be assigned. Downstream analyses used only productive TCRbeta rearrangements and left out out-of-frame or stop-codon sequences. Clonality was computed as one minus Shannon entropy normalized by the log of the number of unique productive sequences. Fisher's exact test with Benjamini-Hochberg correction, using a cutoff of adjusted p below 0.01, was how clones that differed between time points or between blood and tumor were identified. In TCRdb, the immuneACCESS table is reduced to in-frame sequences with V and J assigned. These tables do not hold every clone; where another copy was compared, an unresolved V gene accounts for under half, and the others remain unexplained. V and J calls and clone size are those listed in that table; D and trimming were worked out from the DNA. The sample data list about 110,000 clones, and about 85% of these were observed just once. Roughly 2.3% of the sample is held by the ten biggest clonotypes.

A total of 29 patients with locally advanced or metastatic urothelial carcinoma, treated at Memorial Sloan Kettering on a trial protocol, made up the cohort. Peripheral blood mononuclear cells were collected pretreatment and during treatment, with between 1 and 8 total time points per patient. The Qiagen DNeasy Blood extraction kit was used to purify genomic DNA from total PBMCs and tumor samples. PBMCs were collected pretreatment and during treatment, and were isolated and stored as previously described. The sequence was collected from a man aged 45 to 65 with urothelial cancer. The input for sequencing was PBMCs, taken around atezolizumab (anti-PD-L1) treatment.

CDR3 loop: CASSPYRGGGTDTQYF. Here is the DNA: TGTGCCAGCAGCCCCTATCGGGGCGGGGGCACAGATACGCAGTATTTT. This receptor chain uses TRBV27 and TRBJ2-3; tentative D gene TRBD2, with 6 bases matching. V is pared back by 6 bases and J by 1 base, with 17 bases lying between the germline termini. From its cysteine to its phenylalanine, the CDR3 spans 16 amino acids. The entry retains the CDR3 DNA only, 48 bases that are in frame from base 1. The germline V gene (reference sequence) yields MNHEY for CDR1 and SMNVEV for CDR2.